This T cell receptor beta chain was retrieved from a study of blood T cell repertoires in COVID-19 (dated by TCRdb to about 2020). Study-wide context: Samples from collaborators originated in the United States, Italy and Spain and spanned both the acute and convalescent phases of COVID-19. The material from the prospective study consisted of cDNA or gDNA derived from T cells, B-cell-depleted T cells, or PBMCs. Deeply sampled blood TCRbeta repertoires from subjects exposed to, actively infected with, or recovered from COVID-19 were included in the dataset. The repertoires were released in a freely available public database meant as a resource for research on the immune response to SARS-CoV-2. The samples were drawn from the first 160 participants of the ongoing ImmuneRACE study and from 1,200 or so subjects provided by 6 global collaborators. Nearly every sample came with metadata listing a de-identified subject ID, COVID-19 status, age in years and sex. Where HLA class I and class II types were available, the types were taken from metadata supplied by the sample provider, not from assay-based typing. Overall results and qualifications from the work: The amount of clinical and demographic metadata varied by source and participant and was provided uncurated.

Worth noting for this clone: Its antigen is currently not known. Base qualities are not recorded, but no much larger clone differs from it by a single base.

V is cut by 3 bases and J by 4 bases, and the space between the germline ends is 11 bases. The germline V gene provides CDR1 SGDLS and CDR2 YYNGEE. Including the terminal cysteine and phenylalanine, the CDR3 comprises 14 residues. Kept here is only the CDR3 DNA, which spans 42 bases and is read in frame from base 1. In Seattle, one collaborating source enrolled patients while the infection was active and tracked those patients longitudinally over the course of disease. Each collaborating institution followed its own protocols to collect whole blood in K2EDTA tubes. Collaborator samples were shipped for TCRbeta analysis as frozen whole blood, isolated PBMCs, or DNA extracted from either sample type. The immunoSEQ Assay, a bias-controlled multiplex PCR, was used to amplify TCRbeta CDR3 regions from genomic DNA. The authors' analysis ran thus. The number of nucleated cells in each sample was estimated from the amplification of reference gene primers within the assay. To quantify the absolute abundance of each unique TCRbeta CDR3 rearrangement, sequence reads were collapsed and filtered. For each sample, productive Simpson clonality was calculated as the square root of Simpson's diversity index over productive rearrangements. Here the immuneACCESS table is served through TCRdb, limited to in-frame sequences with V and J called. Missing clones are a known gap in these copies; in checked studies unresolved V genes cover under half, and the rest lacks a known reason. Clone size and the V and J calls come from that table; the DNA yielded D and trimming. In all, the sample holds around 340,000 clones, and approximately 86% of those were seen once. Roughly 7.1% of the sample is in the top ten clones.

Recombination connected TRBV9 to TRBJ2-1, with TRBD2 perhaps the D gene, on 6 matching bases. The sample comprised peripheral blood. This receptor was taken from a woman aged 55-69 years with COVID-19, enrolled during active disease. The nucleotide sequence is given as TGTGCCAGCAGCGATGGGGGGACTTACAATGAGCAGTTCTTC. Its coded protein is CASSDGGTYNEQFF.